What follows describes a single T cell receptor (beta chain). Antigen: not known. This sample stems from a study of T cells expressing NK-cell markers. Study at large: Eight donors were sequenced, seven testing HCMV-seropositive and one testing seronegative. Study-level points and caveats: About 1.0-7.0% of CD8+ T cells in a handful of donors belonged to dominant NKG2C+ clonotypes.

Germline V gene sequence: CDR1 KGHSH, CDR2 LQKENI. This CDR3 has 18 amino acids. 5'RACE template switching built TCR beta cDNA with unique molecular identifiers. With the 5' RACE reads reprocessed, TCRdb shows one record per CDR3 protein and no DNA. This sample's clone table lists fewer than 40,000 distinct CDR3 sequences. The chain employs TRBV18 and TRBJ2-2; TCRdb names TRBD1, which stays unverified in the absence of DNA. The receptor comes from a woman between 18 and 75 years old in good health. The specimen sequenced was blood T cells: a sorted CD56 or NKG2C T cell subset, CD4+ or CD8+ T cells, or bulk PBMC T cells (not recorded which). The CDR3 loop is CASSPPVWAGTNTGELFF.